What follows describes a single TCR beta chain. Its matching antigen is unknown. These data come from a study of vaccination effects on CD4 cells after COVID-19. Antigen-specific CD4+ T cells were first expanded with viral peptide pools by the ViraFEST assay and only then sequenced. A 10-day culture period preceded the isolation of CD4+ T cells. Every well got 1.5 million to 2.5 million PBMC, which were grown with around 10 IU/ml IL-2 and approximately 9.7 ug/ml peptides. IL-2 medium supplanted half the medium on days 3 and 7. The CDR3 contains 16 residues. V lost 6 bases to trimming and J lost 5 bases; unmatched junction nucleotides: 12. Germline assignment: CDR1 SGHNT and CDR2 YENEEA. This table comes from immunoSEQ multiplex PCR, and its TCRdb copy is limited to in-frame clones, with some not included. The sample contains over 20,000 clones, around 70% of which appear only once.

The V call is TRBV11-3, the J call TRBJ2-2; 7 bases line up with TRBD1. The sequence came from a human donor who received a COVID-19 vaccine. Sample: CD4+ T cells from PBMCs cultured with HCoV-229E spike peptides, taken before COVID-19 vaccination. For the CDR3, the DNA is TGTGCCAGCAGTCTGACAGGGACGTGGGCAACCGGGGAGCTGTTTTTT. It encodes CASSLTGTWATGELFF.